A selection of T cell receptor beta chains follows, all from one sample in a study of vaccination and CD4 T cells after COVID-19. No antigen is known for these receptors. TCRdb analysed the PCR reads with MiXCR anew, one entry per CDR3 protein. The table lists about 23,000 distinct CDR3 sequences, under 70% of them singletons, with around 2.8% in the top ten. Sequenced: CD4+ T cells from blood, cultured in vitro. The receptors shown here come from a human donor who had recovered from COVID-19. Both conserved end residues are part of each CDR3. Each record gives: CDR3 protein, CDR3 DNA, V gene, J gene, D gene, clone size. A D gene is named only where the DNA matches it firmly. Expanded clones are given a class, and other clones once, few, many or no size at all.

CDR3 protein: CASSLFASSTDTQYF; CDR3 DNA: TGTGCCAGCAGCCTCTTCGCCAGTAGCACAGATACGCAGTATTTT; V gene: TRBV7-9; J gene: TRBJ2-3; D gene: .; clone size: .
CDR3 protein: CSATGDNSNQPQHF; CDR3 DNA: TGCAGTGCTACCGGAGACAATAGCAATCAGCCCCAGCATTTT; V gene: TRBV20-1; J gene: TRBJ1-5; D gene: .; clone size: .
CDR3 protein: CSARPEYTYNEQFF; CDR3 DNA: TGCAGTGCTAGGCCGGAATACACCTACAATGAGCAGTTCTTC; V gene: TRBV20-1; J gene: TRBJ2-1; D gene: .; clone size: .
CDR3 protein: CAWRGLLNSPLHF; CDR3 DNA: TGTGCCTGGAGGGGACTCCTTAATTCACCCCTCCACTTT; V gene: TRBV30; J gene: TRBJ1-6; D gene: .; clone size: .
CDR3 protein: CATSRHRGQGNTEAFF; CDR3 DNA: TGTGCCACCAGCAGACACCGAGGACAGGGGAACACTGAAGCTTTCTTT; V gene: TRBV15; J gene: TRBJ1-1; D gene: TRBD1; clone size: .
CDR3 protein: CASSLGGRSKETQYF; CDR3 DNA: TGTGCCAGCAGCTTAGGGGGTCGGTCCAAAGAGACCCAGTACTTC; V gene: TRBV7-2; J gene: TRBJ2-5; D gene: .; clone size: .
CDR3 protein: CASAGQGRNTGELFF; CDR3 DNA: TGTGCCAGTGCTGGACAGGGTAGAAACACCGGGGAGCTGTTTTTT; V gene: TRBV2; J gene: TRBJ2-2; D gene: TRBD1; clone size: few
CDR3 protein: CASSRGGDTGELFF; CDR3 DNA: TGTGCCAGCAGCCGCGGGGGGGACACCGGGGAGCTGTTTTTT; V gene: TRBV6-2/TRBV6-3; J gene: TRBJ2-2; D gene: TRBD2; clone size: .
CDR3 protein: CASSIDGGLPDEQFF; CDR3 DNA: TGTGCCAGTAGTATAGACGGGGGGCTTCCCGATGAGCAGTTCTTC; V gene: TRBV19; J gene: TRBJ2-1; D gene: .; clone size: .
CDR3 protein: CASSLASGAEAFF; CDR3 DNA: TGTGCCAGCAGCTTAGCCTCAGGGGCTGAAGCTTTCTTT; V gene: TRBV11-3; J gene: TRBJ1-1; D gene: .; clone size: few
CDR3 protein: CAWSAPGISYNSPLHF; CDR3 DNA: TGTGCCTGGAGTGCCCCGGGGATCTCCTATAATTCACCCCTCCACTTT; V gene: TRBV30; J gene: TRBJ1-6; D gene: .; clone size: once
CDR3 protein: CASTRRGESEAFF; CDR3 DNA: TGTGCCAGCACCCGAAGGGGGGAGTCTGAAGCTTTCTTT; V gene: TRBV6-1; J gene: TRBJ1-1; D gene: .; clone size: .
CDR3 protein: CASSLRAEQFF; CDR3 DNA: TGTGCCAGCAGCTTAAGGGCTGAGCAGTTCTTC; V gene: TRBV7-2; J gene: TRBJ2-1; D gene: .; clone size: .
CDR3 protein: CASRRTPSDYEQYF; CDR3 DNA: TGTGCCAGCAGGAGAACCCCGTCCGACTACGAGCAGTACTTC; V gene: TRBV2; J gene: TRBJ2-7; D gene: .; clone size: .
CDR3 protein: CASSFRLERERRGDAYNEQFF; CDR3 DNA: TGTGCCAGCAGTTTCCGCCTCGAGAGGGAACGGCGGGGGGACGCCTACAATGAGCAGTTCTTC; V gene: TRBV6-2/TRBV6-3; J gene: TRBJ2-1; D gene: TRBD2; clone size: .
CDR3 protein: CAWSPGTVNTEAFF; CDR3 DNA: TGTGCCTGGAGCCCCGGGACAGTGAACACTGAAGCTTTCTTT; V gene: TRBV30; J gene: TRBJ1-1; D gene: TRBD1; clone size: .
CDR3 protein: CSARQDNSNQPQHF; CDR3 DNA: TGCAGTGCTAGACAGGACAATAGCAATCAGCCCCAGCATTTT; V gene: TRBV20-1; J gene: TRBJ1-5; D gene: .; clone size: once
CDR3 protein: CASSPGSKGTEAFF; CDR3 DNA: TGTGCCAGCAGCCCAGGATCGAAAGGCACTGAAGCTTTCTTT; V gene: TRBV7-3; J gene: TRBJ1-1; D gene: .; clone size: .
CDR3 protein: CASSSIPNRGEQFF; CDR3 DNA: TGTGCCAGCAGTTCCATCCCTAACCGCGGCGAGCAGTTCTTC; V gene: TRBV6-2/TRBV6-3; J gene: TRBJ2-1; D gene: .; clone size: .
CDR3 protein: CASSSQPTSGGWDEQFF; CDR3 DNA: TGTGCCAGCAGCTCACAACCCACATCAGGGGGATGGGATGAGCAGTTCTTC; V gene: TRBV7-2; J gene: TRBJ2-1; D gene: TRBD1; clone size: .
CDR3 protein: CASSATLAGWDNEQFF; CDR3 DNA: TGTGCCAGCAGCGCTACCTTAGCGGGATGGGATAATGAGCAGTTCTTC; V gene: TRBV2; J gene: TRBJ2-1; D gene: TRBD2; clone size: .
CDR3 protein: CASSLTPGARTEAFF; CDR3 DNA: TGCGCCAGCAGCTTGACCCCAGGGGCTCGCACCGAAGCTTTCTTT; V gene: TRBV5-1; J gene: TRBJ1-1; D gene: .; clone size: .
CDR3 protein: CASSLEGATDEQYF; CDR3 DNA: TGTGCCAGCAGCTTAGAGGGCGCGACGGACGAGCAGTACTTC; V gene: TRBV11-3; J gene: TRBJ2-7; D gene: .; clone size: .
CDR3 protein: CASSPLRSGGHEQYF; CDR3 DNA: TGTGCCAGCAGCCCCCTTCGAAGCGGGGGGCACGAGCAGTACTTC; V gene: TRBV7-2; J gene: TRBJ2-7; D gene: TRBD2; clone size: .
CDR3 protein: CASSPIKVGTEAFF; CDR3 DNA: TGTGCCAGCAGCCCCATCAAGGTAGGCACTGAAGCTTTCTTT; V gene: TRBV7-9; J gene: TRBJ1-1; D gene: .; clone size: .
CDR3 protein: CASSVTGGTEAFF; CDR3 DNA: TGCGCCAGCAGCGTGACAGGGGGCACTGAAGCTTTCTTT; V gene: TRBV5-1; J gene: TRBJ1-1; D gene: TRBD1; clone size: .
CDR3 protein: CASSPRTSGSASNEQFF; CDR3 DNA: TGTGCCAGCAGCCCGCGGACTAGCGGGAGTGCGAGCAATGAGCAGTTCTTC; V gene: TRBV7-8; J gene: TRBJ2-1; D gene: TRBD2; clone size: .
CDR3 protein: CASSLDWTPGSLAGGSTDTQYF; CDR3 DNA: TGTGCCAGCAGCTTAGATTGGACCCCCGGGAGTCTAGCGGGAGGGAGCACAGATACGCAGTATTTT; V gene: TRBV11-2; J gene: TRBJ2-3; D gene: TRBD2; clone size: .
CDR3 protein: CASRPLLVQGTQYF; CDR3 DNA: TGTGCCAGCAGGCCGCTTCTGGTCCAGGGGACCCAGTACTTC; V gene: TRBV2; J gene: TRBJ2-5; D gene: .; clone size: few
CDR3 protein: CASTAGNYFVEQFF; CDR3 DNA: TGTGCCAGCACCGCAGGTAACTATTTTGTTGAGCAGTTCTTC; V gene: TRBV7-2; J gene: TRBJ2-1; D gene: .; clone size: .
CDR3 protein: CASSSGTGNDYNEQFF; CDR3 DNA: TGTGCCAGCAGTTCCGGGACAGGGAACGACTACAATGAGCAGTTCTTC; V gene: TRBV6-2/TRBV6-3; J gene: TRBJ2-1; D gene: TRBD1; clone size: once
CDR3 protein: CSANGGQGAPKYGYTF; CDR3 DNA: TGCAGTGCCAACGGGGGACAGGGGGCCCCTAAGTATGGCTACACCTTC; V gene: TRBV20-1; J gene: TRBJ1-2; D gene: TRBD1; clone size: .
CDR3 protein: CASEATNEKLFF; CDR3 DNA: TGTGCCAGTGAAGCAACTAATGAAAAACTGTTTTTT; V gene: TRBV28; J gene: TRBJ1-4; D gene: .; clone size: .
CDR3 protein: CASSFGGGPSSYEQYF; CDR3 DNA: TGTGCCAGCAGTTTTGGGGGCGGCCCGAGCTCCTACGAGCAGTACTTC; V gene: TRBV12-3/TRBV12-4; J gene: TRBJ2-7; D gene: .; clone size: .
CDR3 protein: CATSRDRGLAGTDTQYF; CDR3 DNA: TGTGCCACCAGCAGAGATCGGGGTCTAGCGGGGACAGATACGCAGTATTTT; V gene: TRBV15; J gene: TRBJ2-3; D gene: TRBD2; clone size: few
CDR3 protein: CASSEEGAYGYTF; CDR3 DNA: TGTGCCAGCAGTGAAGAGGGGGCCTATGGCTACACCTTC; V gene: TRBV6-1; J gene: TRBJ1-2; D gene: TRBD1; clone size: .
CDR3 protein: CASGRGPAGNTEAFF; CDR3 DNA: TGTGCCAGCGGTCGGGGCCCCGCGGGGAACACTGAAGCTTTCTTT; V gene: TRBV7-2; J gene: TRBJ1-1; D gene: .; clone size: .
CDR3 protein: CASTPPGINQPQHF; CDR3 DNA: TGTGCCAGCACCCCCCCAGGGATCAATCAGCCCCAGCATTTT; V gene: TRBV6-2/TRBV6-3; J gene: TRBJ1-5; D gene: .; clone size: .
CDR3 protein: CASSLLAVSYEQYF; CDR3 DNA: TGTGCCAGCAGCTTACTAGCGGTCTCCTACGAGCAGTACTTC; V gene: TRBV7-9; J gene: TRBJ2-7; D gene: TRBD2; clone size: .
CDR3 protein: CASRLWGEGQETQYF; CDR3 DNA: TGTGCCAGCAGGTTGTGGGGGGAGGGACAAGAGACCCAGTACTTC; V gene: TRBV7-9; J gene: TRBJ2-5; D gene: TRBD2; clone size: .
CDR3 protein: CASSLDRVVETQYF; CDR3 DNA: TGTGCCAGCAGCTTAGACAGGGTAGTGGAGACCCAGTACTTC; V gene: TRBV7-2; J gene: TRBJ2-5; D gene: .; clone size: .
CDR3 protein: CASKGQYTEAFF; CDR3 DNA: TGTGCCAGCAAAGGACAGTACACTGAAGCTTTCTTT; V gene: TRBV6-2/TRBV6-3; J gene: TRBJ1-1; D gene: .; clone size: few
CDR3 protein: CAWSLPQGYGNQPQHF; CDR3 DNA: TGTGCCTGGAGCCTACCCCAGGGCTATGGCAATCAGCCCCAGCATTTT; V gene: TRBV30; J gene: TRBJ1-5; D gene: .; clone size: .
CDR3 protein: CASSTDGVRLRSTEAFF; CDR3 DNA: TGTGCCAGTAGTACGGACGGCGTGCGCCTAAGGTCCACTGAAGCTTTCTTT; V gene: TRBV19; J gene: TRBJ1-1; D gene: .; clone size: few
CDR3 protein: CAWRAGGPYEQYF; CDR3 DNA: TGTGCCTGGAGGGCGGGAGGGCCCTACGAGCAGTACTTC; V gene: TRBV30; J gene: TRBJ2-7; D gene: TRBD2; clone size: .
CDR3 protein: CASSHRLAARQTQYF; CDR3 DNA: TGCGCCAGCAGCCATAGACTAGCGGCCCGTCAGACCCAGTACTTC; V gene: TRBV7-2; J gene: TRBJ2-5; D gene: TRBD2; clone size: .
CDR3 protein: CASSLQGGYGYTF; CDR3 DNA: TGTGCCAGCAGTTTACAGGGTGGCTATGGCTACACCTTC; V gene: TRBV2; J gene: TRBJ1-2; D gene: .; clone size: few
CDR3 protein: CASSQQREAAYEQYF; CDR3 DNA: TGTGCCAGCAGCCAACAGCGGGAGGCGGCCTACGAGCAGTACTTC; V gene: TRBV4-2; J gene: TRBJ2-7; D gene: TRBD2; clone size: .
CDR3 protein: CASSLDPSSPLHF; CDR3 DNA: TGTGCCAGCAGCCTTGACCCGAGTTCACCCCTCCACTTT; V gene: TRBV11-3; J gene: TRBJ1-6; D gene: .; clone size: .
CDR3 protein: CASSPRRDTDTQYF; CDR3 DNA: TGTGCCAGTAGCCCGCGGCGGGACACAGATACGCAGTATTTT; V gene: TRBV19; J gene: TRBJ2-3; D gene: .; clone size: .